The 21 T cell receptor beta chains below come from one sample, sequenced in a study of OX40 agonist ivuxolimab in advanced cancers. Assay used: immunoSEQ multiplex PCR; TCRdb lists only in-frame clones, some missing. This sample yields tens of thousands of clones, of which 75% to 90% are seen a single time; approximately 1.2% belongs to the top ten. The source was CD4+ or CD8+ T cells sorted from blood, collected in a trial of the OX40 agonist ivuxolimab. The receptors come from an adult with an advanced solid tumor such as melanoma, head and neck, liver or kidney cancer.

The genes are TRBV5-1 and TRBJ2-1; D unclear. From germline, CDR1 is SGHRS and CDR2 YFSETQ. The CDR3 contains 14 residues. The V gene lost 0 bases and the J gene lost 1 base, with 5 bases spanning the gap. DNA of the CDR3: TGCGCCAGCAGCTTGGCCCAGTCCTACAATGAGCAGTTCTTC. The encoded protein is CASSLAQSYNEQFF. The complete variable domain, with remaining parts taken from reference TRBV5-1 and TRBJ2-1, reads KAGVTQTPRYLIKTRGQQVTLSCSPISGHRSVSWYQQTPGQGLQFLFEYFSETQRNKGNFPGRFSGRQFSNSRSEMNVSTLELGDSALYLCASSLAQSYNEQFFGPGTRLTVL.

The J gene is TRBJ1-3, the V gene TRBV9, with D uncertain. The CDR3 runs 16 residues. Germline V gene sequence: CDR1 SGDLS, CDR2 YYNGEE. V was clipped by 0 bases and J by 2 bases, with 12 bases between them. Here the CDR3 reads CASSVAKASTGNTIYF. As DNA, the CDR3 is TGTGCCAGCAGCGTAGCCAAAGCTTCGACTGGAAACACCATATATTTT.

The chain recombines TRBV6-6 with TRBJ1-2, with 8 bases aligning to TRBD1. Germline V CDR1 and CDR2: MNHNY, SVGAGI (reference sequence). The CDR3 has 13 residues. Unmatched junction bases numbered 6, after V lost 5 bases and J lost 7 bases. As DNA, the CDR3 is TGTGCCAGCAGTCAAACAGGGGGTAGTGGCTACACCTTC. Its translation: CASSQTGGSGYTF.

The CDR3 protein is CASGSGGSDNSPLHF. The CDR3 nucleotides read TGTGCCAGCGGCAGCGGGGGGTCAGATAATTCACCCCTCCACTTT. The chain is built from TRBV7-3 and TRBJ1-6; D possibly corresponds to TRBD1 (5 bases). Germline CDR1 reads SGHTA; CDR2 reads FQGTGA. Trimming stripped 8 bases from V and 5 bases from J, with 16 bases between. CDR3 length equals 15 residues.

CDR3 nucleotide sequence: TGTGCCAGTCGTACCCCCGGGGTGGTTAATTCACCCCTCCACTTT. Amino acid sequence: CASRTPGVVNSPLHF. The V and J genes are TRBV19 and TRBJ1-6; D not certain. The CDR3 extends over 15 amino acids. CDR1 LNHDA and CDR2 SQIVND come from the germline V gene (reference sequence). Deletions cut 8 bases from V and 6 bases from J, with 17 bases between.

The V call is TRBV7-2, the J call TRBJ2-3, with TRBD2 identical over 8 bases. The germline gives CDR1 SGHTA, CDR2 FQGNSA. V shed 1 base, J shed 4 bases, and the junction held 4 bases outside the gene matches. The CDR3 totals 15 residues. In DNA, the CDR3 is TGTGCCAGCAGCTTAGTCACCGGGAGGGCAGATACGCAGTATTTT. This sequence encodes CASSLVTGRADTQYF.

The chain combines TRBV7-2 with TRBJ2-1; D not resolved. The CDR3 loop spans 11 amino acids. CDR1 and CDR2 (germline): SGHTA, FQGNSA. V lost 7 bases and J lost 5, with 6 bases in between. CDR3 nucleotides: TGTGCCAGCACCGCGGACAATGAGCAGTTCTTC. Amino acids: CASTADNEQFF. Filled out from reference TRBV7-2 and TRBJ2-1, the complete variable domain reads GAGVSQSPSNKVTEKGKDVELRCDPISGHTALYWYRQSLGQGLEFLIYFQGNSAPDKSGLPSDRFSAERTGGSVSTLTIQRTQQEDSAVYLCASTADNEQFFGPGTRLTVL.

The chain employs TRBV4-3 and TRBJ2-3; 11 nucleotides line up with TRBD2. Germline trimming cut 0 bases from V and 13 bases from J; bases unmatched to any gene: 12. CDR1 LGHNA and CDR2 YSLEER come from the germline V gene. The CDR3 contains 16 residues. CDR3 sequence (DNA): TGCGCCAGCAGCCAAGATCCTGGGACTAGCGGAACACTCGAGTATTTT. Protein sequence: CASSQDPGTSGTLEYF.

The sample holds one count of this clone. The chain links TRBV7-6 to TRBJ2-7; D is tentatively TRBD1 or TRBD2 (6 bases each). This CDR3 region has 17 residues. V lost 1 base to trimming and J lost 3 bases, with 19 bases between them. Germline loops: CDR1 SGHVS, CDR2 FNYEAQ. CDR3: CASSLDPSGAQGYEQYF. CDR3 bases: TGTGCCAGCAGCTTAGATCCGTCGGGGGCCCAGGGCTACGAGCAGTACTTC. The whole variable domain, remainder taken from reference TRBV7-6 and TRBJ2-7, is GAGVSQSPRYKVTKRGQDVALRCDPISGHVSLYWYRQALGQGPEFLTYFNYEAQQDKSGLPNDRFSAERPEGSISTLTIQRTEQRDSAMYRCASSLDPSGAQGYEQYFGPGTRLTVT.

The chain couples TRBV18 to TRBJ1-2, with D maybe TRBD1 (6 bases). There are 16 residues in the CDR3. V lost 6 bases and J lost 0, with 17 bases in between. Germline CDR1 is KGHSH and CDR2 is LQKENI. This chain's CDR3 is CASSYQDSPTNYGYTF. CDR3 coding DNA: TGTGCCAGCTCTTACCAGGACAGCCCGACTAACTATGGCTACACCTTC. Variable domain in full (rest from reference TRBV18 and TRBJ1-2): NAGVMQNPRHLVRRRGQEARLRCSPMKGHSHVYWYRQLPEEGLKFMVYLQKENIIDESGMPKERFSAEFPKEGPSILRIQQVVRGDSAAYFCASSYQDSPTNYGYTFGSGTRLTVV.

V is TRBV5-1 and J is TRBJ1-3; TRBD1 aligns across 7 bases. The germline V gene encodes CDR1 SGHRS and CDR2 YFSETQ. The V segment lost 3 bases and the J segment 8 bases; nucleotides outside the gene matches: 11. This CDR3 comprises 15 residues. The CDR3 protein is CASSYSGTVSDTIYF. For the CDR3, the DNA is TGCGCCAGCAGCTACTCCGGGACAGTAAGTGACACCATATATTTT.

The V gene is TRBV6-1, the J gene TRBJ2-5; D call uncertain. CDR1 is MNHNS, CDR2 SASEGT, per germline. This CDR3 has 15 residues. Trimming shortened V by 7 bases and J by 2 bases, and 17 bases separated the two germline ends. CDR3 sequence reads: CASKLASQVQETQYF. CDR3 coding DNA: TGTGCCAGCAAATTGGCCTCCCAGGTGCAAGAGACCCAGTACTTC.

The chain has TRBV18 and TRBJ2-7; possibly TRBD1 for D (6 bases). The germline gives CDR1 KGHSH, CDR2 LQKENI. V lost 2 bases, J lost 0 bases, and 11 bases lay in between. The CDR3 runs to 15 residues. The CDR3 spells CASSPGDRISYEQYF. In DNA form, the CDR3 reads TGTGCCAGCTCACCAGGAGACAGGATCTCCTACGAGCAGTACTTC.

This clone has more than one count but fewer than ten. The chain couples TRBV25-1 to TRBJ2-3; D remains unclear. The V gene's germline CDR1 is MGHDK and CDR2 SYGVNS. The CDR3 sequence is 14 residues long. V was clipped by 5 bases and J by 0 bases, with 9 bases between them. The CDR3 DNA sequence: TGTGCCAGCAGTAGGAGTTCTAGCACAGATACGCAGTATTTT. Translated: CASSRSSSTDTQYF.

The chain joins TRBV28 to TRBJ2-7, with D tentatively TRBD1 or TRBD2 (5 bases each). This CDR3 contains 15 residues. Germline V gene lookup returns CDR1 MDHEN and CDR2 SYDVKM. V was trimmed by 6 bases and J by 0 bases, leaving 15 bases between them. Written as DNA, the CDR3 is TGTGCCAGCAGACCTCAGGGAGCGGACTCCTACGAGCAGTACTTC. It encodes CASRPQGADSYEQYF.

The rearrangement uses TRBV19 and TRBJ1-3, with 7 bases aligning to TRBD1. V shed 6 bases and J 3 bases; nucleotides not matched to a gene: 8. The germline CDR1 and CDR2 sequences are LNHDA and SQIVND (reference sequence). The length of the CDR3 is 15 residues. The CDR3 reads CASSSGTEVGNTIYF. CDR3 DNA: TGTGCCAGTAGCTCTGGGACAGAAGTTGGAAACACCATATATTTT.

The chain carries TRBV19 and TRBJ2-2; tentatively, D is TRBD1 (6 bases). The CDR3 has 15 residues. V was cut by 3 bases and J by 7 bases, with 15 bases left in between. Germline CDR1 LNHDA, CDR2 SQIVND (reference sequence). This CDR3 reads CASSILPGAGGELFF. The CDR3 coding sequence is TGTGCCAGTAGTATCCTTCCAGGGGCTGGCGGGGAGCTGTTTTTT.

This clone is categorized as medium-sized. The V gene is TRBV29-1, the J gene TRBJ1-2; D is perhaps TRBD1 (6 bases). CDR1 and CDR2 (germline): SQVTM, ANQGSEA. CDR3 length: 13 amino acids. The V and J ends lost 6 bases and 4 bases respectively, with 15 bases between them. The CDR3 sequence is CSVGGLGPYGYTF. The CDR3 DNA follows: TGCAGCGTAGGGGGACTAGGACCCTATGGCTACACCTTC.

The chain joins TRBV30 to TRBJ1-4; 9 nucleotides line up with TRBD1. The CDR3 is 15 residues long. J was trimmed by 8 bases and V by 0 bases; bases with no gene match: 7. Germline V gene lookup returns CDR1 GTSNPN and CDR2 SVGIG (reference sequence). CDR3 in amino acids: CAWSVLTGGAEKLFF. The CDR3 DNA sequence: TGTGCCTGGAGTGTACTAACAGGGGGCGCGGAAAAACTGTTTTTT.

The V call is TRBV7-2, the J call TRBJ2-5; 9 bases are a match to TRBD2. Trimming took 4 bases from V and 4 from J; bases not matched to a gene: 4. CDR1 is SGHTA, CDR2 FQGNSA, per germline. This CDR3 spans 14 amino acids. CDR3 protein: CASSSGLAPETQYF. CDR3 nucleotides: TGTGCCAGCAGCTCGGGACTAGCTCCAGAGACCCAGTACTTC.

This sequence joins TRBV5-1 and TRBJ2-5, with D perhaps assigned TRBD1 or TRBD2 (5 bases each). CDR1 SGHRS and CDR2 YFSETQ come from the germline V gene. The CDR3 runs to 15 residues. V was shortened by 5 bases and J by 3 bases, with 17 bases between the two germline ends. Written as DNA, the CDR3 is TGCGCCAGCAGTACGCCTGGGGGTTGGGAAGAGACCCAGTACTTC. The encoded protein is CASSTPGGWEETQYF. The full variable domain, in which reference TRBV5-1 and TRBJ2-5 provide the parts outside the CDR3, is KAGVTQTPRYLIKTRGQQVTLSCSPISGHRSVSWYQQTPGQGLQFLFEYFSETQRNKGNFPGRFSGRQFSNSRSEMNVSTLELGDSALYLCASSTPGGWEETQYFGPGTRLLVL.